This T cell receptor beta chain is drawn from a study of CD8 T cells in Susac syndrome. This CDR3 contains 13 residues. V lost 3 bases to trimming and J lost 6 bases, with 12 bases between them. Germline V gives CDR1 DFQATT, CDR2 SNEGSKA (reference sequence). About this clonotype: The antigen remains undetermined.

The study, taken as a whole, reports: That the number of individuals in its TCR sequencing and HLA analysis was relatively small was acknowledged by the study.

Reverse transcription of 0.5 to 1 ug RNA was performed with random hexamers. Via MiXCR, TCRdb re-called the immunoSEQ multiplex PCR reads, giving one row per CDR3 protein. Among some 180,000 distinct CDR3 sequences, about 95% were seen once, and the ten largest hold about 0.1%. The genes are TRBV20-1 and TRBJ1-5, with D perhaps matching TRBD1 (6 bases). The sequence derives from a human donor in good health. The sequencing input was CD4+ T cells from PBMCs. The CDR3 nucleotides read TGCAGTGCTAGTCTAGGGGGTTCTCAGCCCCAGCATTTT. Translating it yields CSASLGGSQPQHF.